This is a list of T cell receptor beta chains from one sample in a study of shared clonotypes between healthy human individuals. TCRdb's table, derived via immunoSEQ multiplex PCR, lists solely in-frame clones and lacks some. Altogether more than 2 million clones are present, approximately 96% being singletons, with the ten largest covering around 0.13%. The sample taken for sequencing was naive CD4+ T cells sorted from blood. The origin of the receptors is a man aged 18 to 29 in good health. The CDR3 runs from the conserved cysteine through the conserved F or W. The order of the fields is clone size, J gene, V gene, D gene, CDR3 DNA, CDR3 protein. D genes are given only for firm matches. Not all rows give a size; the values are once, few, many and, for expanded clones, a class.

size: -; J: TRBJ2-6; V: TRBV19; D: -; DNA: TGTGCCAGTAGTATAAAGGGGGCTGGGGCCAACGTCCTGACTTTC; CDR3: CASSIKGAGANVLTF
size: once; J: TRBJ1-4; V: TRBV7-3; D: TRBD1; DNA: TGTGCCAGCAGCTTAACCGGGGACAGGGTGTATAAAACTAATGAAAAACTGTTTTTT; CDR3: CASSLTGDRVYKTNEKLFF
size: -; J: TRBJ2-7; V: TRBV7-2; D: TRBD2; DNA: TGTGCCAGCACCCCGGTCGGGGAGGGCCCCCGCGAGCAGTACTTC; CDR3: CASTPVGEGPREQYF
size: -; J: TRBJ1-5; V: TRBV28; D: -; DNA: TGTGCCAGCAGGAATACAGAAGTCAATCAGCCCCAGCATTTT; CDR3: CASRNTEVNQPQHF
size: -; J: TRBJ2-7; V: TRBV7-6; D: TRBD2; DNA: TGTGCCAGCAGCTACCGGGGGGGCCGGGATGTTCCCTACGAGCAGTACTTC; CDR3: CASSYRGGRDVPYEQYF
size: -; J: TRBJ2-1; V: TRBV7-6; D: TRBD2; DNA: TGTGCCAGCAGCCCGTGGGGAAGCGGGAGGGCCTCCCCCGATGAGCAGTTCTTC; CDR3: CASSPWGSGRASPDEQFF
size: -; J: TRBJ2-3; V: TRBV7-2; D: TRBD2; DNA: TGTGCCAGCAGCTCGGGTGTCGGCGGGAGGGCCTCAGATACGCAGTATTTT; CDR3: CASSSGVGGRASDTQYF
size: -; J: TRBJ2-1; V: TRBV28; D: -; DNA: TGTGCCAGCAGTTTAACAGGGAGATACAATGAGCAGTTCTTC; CDR3: CASSLTGRYNEQFF
size: -; J: TRBJ1-4; V: TRBV9; D: TRBD1; DNA: TGTGCCAGCAGCGTAGCTACGGGACAGGCAACTAATGAAAAACTGTTTTTT; CDR3: CASSVATGQATNEKLFF
size: -; J: TRBJ1-4; V: TRBV10-2; D: -; DNA: TGCGCCAGCGAGGAGGACGGCCCCCCGGGAAAACTGTTTTTT; CDR3: CASEEDGPPGKLFF
size: -; J: TRBJ1-3; V: TRBV19; D: -; DNA: TGTGCCAGTAGTCCCCCCGGAGGAAACACCATATATTTT; CDR3: CASSPPGGNTIYF
size: -; J: TRBJ2-3; V: TRBV7-2; D: -; DNA: TGTGCCAGCAGGAAAATGAGGTCAAAAACAGATACGCAGTATTTT; CDR3: CASRKMRSKTDTQYF
size: -; J: TRBJ2-7; V: TRBV2; D: -; DNA: TGTGCCAGCAAAGGACAATCGGACGAGCAGTACTTC; CDR3: CASKGQSDEQYF
size: -; J: TRBJ2-7; V: TRBV9; D: TRBD2; DNA: TGTGCCAGCAGCGTAGAGGCTAGCGGAGCCCACGAGCAGTACTTC; CDR3: CASSVEASGAHEQYF
size: -; J: TRBJ2-6; V: TRBV5-1; D: -; DNA: TGCGCCAGCAGCCCAAGTCCCGTCGGGCCCGGGGCCAACGTCCTGACTTTC; CDR3: CASSPSPVGPGANVLTF
size: -; J: TRBJ2-7; V: TRBV5-4; D: TRBD1; DNA: TGTGCCAGCAGCCCGGGACAGGGGGCCCACGAGCAGTACTTC; CDR3: CASSPGQGAHEQYF
size: -; J: TRBJ1-4; V: TRBV5-1; D: -; DNA: TGCGCCAGCAGCTTGAGTGCAACTAATGAAAAACTGTTTTTT; CDR3: CASSLSATNEKLFF
size: -; J: TRBJ1-2; V: TRBV7-9; D: TRBD1; DNA: TGTGCCAGCAGCTTAGCTCAGGGGGTAAAGGAAAGGAACTATGGCTACACCTTC; CDR3: CASSLAQGVKERNYGYTF
size: -; J: TRBJ1-5; V: TRBV6-5; D: -; DNA: TGTGCCAGCAGTTACACAGGCAATCAGCCCCAGCATTTT; CDR3: CASSYTGNQPQHF
size: -; J: TRBJ1-1; V: TRBV7-9; D: -; DNA: TGTGCCAGCAATCCCGGCACTGAAGCTTTCTTT; CDR3: CASNPGTEAFF
size: -; J: TRBJ2-5; V: TRBV7-2; D: TRBD1; DNA: TGTGCCAGCAAACCCGACAGGGGGCAAGAGACCCAGTACTTC; CDR3: CASKPDRGQETQYF
size: -; J: TRBJ1-1; V: TRBV6-6; D: -; DNA: TGTGCCAGCAGTGCCCCAGGGAACACTGAAGCTTTCTTT; CDR3: CASSAPGNTEAFF
size: -; J: TRBJ1-6; V: TRBV4-3; D: -; DNA: TGCGCCAGCAGCCAAGAATGGGGATCAAATTCACCCCTCCACTTT; CDR3: CASSQEWGSNSPLHF
size: once; J: TRBJ2-3; V: TRBV30; D: TRBD2; DNA: TGTGCCTGGAGTGTACAGGTTGGGACTAGCGGGAGGGATACGCAGTATTTT; CDR3: CAWSVQVGTSGRDTQYF
size: -; J: TRBJ2-5; V: TRBV7-2; D: TRBD2; DNA: TGTGCCAGCAGCCCCGGACTAGCGGGAGGGCCGGGTGGAGAGACCCAGTACTTC; CDR3: CASSPGLAGGPGGETQYF